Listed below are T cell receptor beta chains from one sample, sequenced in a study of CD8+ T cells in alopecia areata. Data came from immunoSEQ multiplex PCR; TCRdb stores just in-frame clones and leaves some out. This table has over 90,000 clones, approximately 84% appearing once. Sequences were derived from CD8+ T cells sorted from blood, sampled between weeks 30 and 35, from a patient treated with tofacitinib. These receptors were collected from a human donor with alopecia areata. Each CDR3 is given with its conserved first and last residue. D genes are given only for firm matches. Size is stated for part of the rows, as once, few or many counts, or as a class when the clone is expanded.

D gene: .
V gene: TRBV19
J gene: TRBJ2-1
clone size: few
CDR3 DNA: TGTGCCAGTAGCCCCCCCGGCAATGAGCAGTTCTTC
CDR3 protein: CASSPPGNEQFF

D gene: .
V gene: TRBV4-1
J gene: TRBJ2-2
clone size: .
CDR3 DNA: TGCGCCAGCAGCCAAGATTGGGGGGAGTGGACCGGGGAGCTGTTTTTT
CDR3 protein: CASSQDWGEWTGELFF

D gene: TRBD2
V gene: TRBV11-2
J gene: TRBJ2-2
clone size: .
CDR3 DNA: TGTGCCAGCAGCTTAGATTCCCTAGCGGGAACTGTGGACACCGGGGAGCTGTTTTTT
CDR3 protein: CASSLDSLAGTVDTGELFF

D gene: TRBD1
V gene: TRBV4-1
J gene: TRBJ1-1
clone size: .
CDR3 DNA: TGCGCCAGCAGCCTCCGGACAGGAGGGAACACTGAAGCTTTCTTT
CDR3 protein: CASSLRTGGNTEAFF

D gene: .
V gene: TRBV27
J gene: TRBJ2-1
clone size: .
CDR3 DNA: TGTGCCAGCAGTTTATCGTGGCGGATCCGAGAAAATGAGCAGTTCTTC
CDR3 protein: CASSLSWRIRENEQFF

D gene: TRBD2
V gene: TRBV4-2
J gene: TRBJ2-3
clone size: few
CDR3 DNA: TGTGCCAGCAGCCTCAGCACCGGACTAGCGGGACCTAGGGCAGATACGCAGTATTTT
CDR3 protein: CASSLSTGLAGPRADTQYF

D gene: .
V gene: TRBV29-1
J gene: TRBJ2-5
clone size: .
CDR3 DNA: TGCAGCGTTGAAGATGGTCCCAGGGCCGGGGAGACCCAGTACTTC
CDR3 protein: CSVEDGPRAGETQYF

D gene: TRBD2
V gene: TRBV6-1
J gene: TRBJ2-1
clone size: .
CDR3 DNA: TGTGCCAGCACGACTAGCGATGAGCAGTTCTTC
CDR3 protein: CASTTSDEQFF

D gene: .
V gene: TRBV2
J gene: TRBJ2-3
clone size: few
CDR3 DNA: TGTGCCAGCAGTGAGGAATTGAACAGTAGCACAGATACGCAGTATTTT
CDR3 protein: CASSEELNSSTDTQYF

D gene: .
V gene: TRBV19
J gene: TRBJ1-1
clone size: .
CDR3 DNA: TGTGCCAGTGCTTACCACGGGAACACTGAAGCTTTCTTT
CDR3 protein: CASAYHGNTEAFF

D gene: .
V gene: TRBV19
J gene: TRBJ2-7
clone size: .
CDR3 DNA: TGTGCCAGTAGTATTCCAGCAGGGATCCACGAGCAGTACTTC
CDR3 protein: CASSIPAGIHEQYF

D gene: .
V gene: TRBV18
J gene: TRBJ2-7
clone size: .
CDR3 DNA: TGTGCCAGCTCACCCCCATTAGGCGAGCAGTACTTC
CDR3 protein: CASSPPLGEQYF

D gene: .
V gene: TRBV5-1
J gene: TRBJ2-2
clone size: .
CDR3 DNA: TGCGCCAGCAGCTTGGAATTAGACGCCGGGGAGCTGTTTTTT
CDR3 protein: CASSLELDAGELFF

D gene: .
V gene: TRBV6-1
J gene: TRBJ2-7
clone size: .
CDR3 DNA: TGTGCCAGCAGCCTCTTGGGGGGCGAGCAGTACTTC
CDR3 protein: CASSLLGGEQYF

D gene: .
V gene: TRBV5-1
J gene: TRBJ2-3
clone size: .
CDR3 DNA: TGCGCCAGCAGCTTGTACGGGCAGGGGACCGGTGGTACAGATACGCAGTATTTT
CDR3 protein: CASSLYGQGTGGTDTQYF